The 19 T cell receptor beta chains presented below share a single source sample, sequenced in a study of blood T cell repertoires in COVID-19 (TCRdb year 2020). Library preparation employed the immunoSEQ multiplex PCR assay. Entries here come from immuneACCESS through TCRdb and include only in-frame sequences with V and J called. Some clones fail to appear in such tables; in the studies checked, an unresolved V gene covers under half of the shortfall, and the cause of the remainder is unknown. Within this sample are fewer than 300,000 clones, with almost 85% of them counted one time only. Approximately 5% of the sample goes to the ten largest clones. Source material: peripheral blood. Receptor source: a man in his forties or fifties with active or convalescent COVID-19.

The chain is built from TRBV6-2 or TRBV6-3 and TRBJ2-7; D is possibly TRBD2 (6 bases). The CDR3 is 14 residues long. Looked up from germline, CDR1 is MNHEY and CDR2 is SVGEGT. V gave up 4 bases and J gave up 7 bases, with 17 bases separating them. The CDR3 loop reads CASSFRVLAGEQYF. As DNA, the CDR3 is TGTGCCAGCAGTTTCCGGGTCCTCGCGGGGGAGCAGTACTTC.

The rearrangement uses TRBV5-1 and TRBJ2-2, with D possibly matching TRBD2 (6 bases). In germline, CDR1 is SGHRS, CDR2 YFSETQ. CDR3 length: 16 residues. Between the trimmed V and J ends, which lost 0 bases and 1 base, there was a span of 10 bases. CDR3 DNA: TGCGCCAGCAGCTTGGGAGGGAGGATGAACACCGGGGAGCTGTTTTTT. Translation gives CASSLGGRMNTGELFF.

CDR3 amino acids: CATSDSPGQGPETQYF. CDR3 in DNA: TGTGCCACCAGTGATTCGCCGGGTCAGGGGCCAGAGACCCAGTACTTC. The chain employs TRBV24-1 and TRBJ2-5, with D perhaps matching TRBD1 (6 bases). Germline V gene sequence: CDR1 KGHDR, CDR2 SFDVKD. The germline V and J ends were trimmed by 2 bases and 4 bases, with 16 bases remaining between them. The CDR3 is 16 residues long.

CDR3 sequence reads: CASSRGGQDSRTEAFF. CDR3 coding DNA: TGTGCCAGCAGCCGTGGGGGACAGGACTCGAGAACTGAAGCTTTCTTT. This sequence joins TRBV5-6 and TRBJ1-1; 8 nucleotides agree with TRBD1. CDR3 length: 16 amino acids. The V and J ends lost 4 bases and 5 bases, in that order; junction bases with no gene match: 13. The germline gives CDR1 SGHDT, CDR2 YYEEEE.

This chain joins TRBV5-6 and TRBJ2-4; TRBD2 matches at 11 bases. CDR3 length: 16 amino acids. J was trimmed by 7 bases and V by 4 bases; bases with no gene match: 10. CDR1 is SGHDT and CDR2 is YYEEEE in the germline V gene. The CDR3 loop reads CASSLGSGRAWNIQYF. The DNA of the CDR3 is TGTGCCAGCAGCCTGGGTAGCGGGAGGGCCTGGAACATTCAGTACTTC.

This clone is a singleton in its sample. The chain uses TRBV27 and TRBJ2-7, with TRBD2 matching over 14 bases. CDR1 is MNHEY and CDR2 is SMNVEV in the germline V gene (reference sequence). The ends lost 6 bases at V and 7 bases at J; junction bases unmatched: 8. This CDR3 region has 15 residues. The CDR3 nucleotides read TGTGCCAGCAGCCCGGGACTAGCGGGAGCCCGAGAGCAGTACTTC. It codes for CASSPGLAGAREQYF.

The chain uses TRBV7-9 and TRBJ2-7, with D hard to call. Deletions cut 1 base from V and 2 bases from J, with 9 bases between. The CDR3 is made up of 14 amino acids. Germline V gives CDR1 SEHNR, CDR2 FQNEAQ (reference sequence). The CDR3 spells CASSLGTMAYEQYF. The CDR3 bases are TGTGCCAGCAGCTTAGGAACAATGGCCTACGAGCAGTACTTC.

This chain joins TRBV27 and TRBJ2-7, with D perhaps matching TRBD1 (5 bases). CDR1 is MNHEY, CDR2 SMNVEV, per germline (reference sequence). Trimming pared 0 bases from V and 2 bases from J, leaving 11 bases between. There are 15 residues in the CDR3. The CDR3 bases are TGTGCCAGCAGTTTATCAGGGGAATGGCCCTACGAGCAGTACTTC. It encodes CASSLSGEWPYEQYF.

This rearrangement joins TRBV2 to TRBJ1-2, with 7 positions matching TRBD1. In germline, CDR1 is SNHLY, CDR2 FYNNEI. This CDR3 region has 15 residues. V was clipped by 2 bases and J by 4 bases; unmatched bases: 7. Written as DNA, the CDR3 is TGTGCCAGCAGTGAACCCCGTGCAGGGGGCTATGGCTACACCTTC. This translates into CASSEPRAGGYGYTF.

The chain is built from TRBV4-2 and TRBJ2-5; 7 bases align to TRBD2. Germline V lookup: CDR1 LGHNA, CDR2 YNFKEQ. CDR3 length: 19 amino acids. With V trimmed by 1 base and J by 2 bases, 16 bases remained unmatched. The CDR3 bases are TGTGCCAGCAGCCAAGTAGGGGCTATTCCTACGGGGGGACAAGAGACCCAGTACTTC. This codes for CASSQVGAIPTGGQETQYF.

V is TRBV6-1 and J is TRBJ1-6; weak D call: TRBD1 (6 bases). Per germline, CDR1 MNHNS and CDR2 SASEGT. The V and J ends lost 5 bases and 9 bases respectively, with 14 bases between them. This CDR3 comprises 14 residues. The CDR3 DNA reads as TGTGCCAGCAGTAAAAGGGACAACTCTTCACCCCTCCACTTT. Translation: CASSKRDNSSPLHF.

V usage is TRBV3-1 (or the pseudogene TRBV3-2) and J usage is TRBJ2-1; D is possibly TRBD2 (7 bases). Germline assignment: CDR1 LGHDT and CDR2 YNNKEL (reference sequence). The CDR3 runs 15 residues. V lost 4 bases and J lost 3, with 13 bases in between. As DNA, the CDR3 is TGTGCCAGCAGCCGGACGGGGGGCTACTACAATGAGCAGTTCTTC. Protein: CASSRTGGYYNEQFF.

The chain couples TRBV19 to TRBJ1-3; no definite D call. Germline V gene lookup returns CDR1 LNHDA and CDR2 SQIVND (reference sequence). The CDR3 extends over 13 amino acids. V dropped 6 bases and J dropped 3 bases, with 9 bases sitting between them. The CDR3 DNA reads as TGTGCCAGTAGATGGGCGGGTGGAAACACCATATATTTT. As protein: CASRWAGGNTIYF.

CDR3 in amino acids: CAWSIGSWDQETQYF. CDR3 DNA sequence: TGTGCCTGGAGTATTGGGAGCTGGGACCAAGAGACCCAGTACTTC. V gene TRBV30 combines with J gene TRBJ2-5; D possibly corresponds to TRBD2 (5 bases). The CDR3 spans 15 residues. Germline CDR1 and CDR2: GTSNPN and SVGIG (reference sequence). V dropped 2 bases and J dropped 0 bases, with 13 bases sitting between them.

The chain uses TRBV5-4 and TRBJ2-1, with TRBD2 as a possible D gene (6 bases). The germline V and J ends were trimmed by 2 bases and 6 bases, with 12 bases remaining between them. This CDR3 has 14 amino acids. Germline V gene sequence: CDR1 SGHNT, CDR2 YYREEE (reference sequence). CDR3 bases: TGTGCCAGCAGCTTCCCTTACGGGGGCAATGAGCAGTTCTTC. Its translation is CASSFPYGGNEQFF.

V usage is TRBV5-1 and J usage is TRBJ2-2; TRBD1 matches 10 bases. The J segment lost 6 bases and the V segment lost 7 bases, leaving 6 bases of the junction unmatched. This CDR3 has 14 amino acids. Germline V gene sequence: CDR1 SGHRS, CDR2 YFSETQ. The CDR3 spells CASGRDRGPGELFF. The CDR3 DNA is TGCGCCAGCGGCCGGGACAGGGGACCCGGGGAGCTGTTTTTT.

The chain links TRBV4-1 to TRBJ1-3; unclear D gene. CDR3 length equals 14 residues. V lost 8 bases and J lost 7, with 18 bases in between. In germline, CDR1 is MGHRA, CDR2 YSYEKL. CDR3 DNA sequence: TGCGCCAGCGCCCAGGAAAATGGACTGAACACCATATATTTT. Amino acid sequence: CASAQENGLNTIYF.

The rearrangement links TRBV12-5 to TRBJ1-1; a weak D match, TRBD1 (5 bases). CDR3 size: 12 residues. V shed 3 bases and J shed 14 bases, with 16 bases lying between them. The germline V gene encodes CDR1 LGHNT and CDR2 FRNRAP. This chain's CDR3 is CASGLEGGTGFF. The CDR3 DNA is TGTGCTAGTGGTTTAGAGGGAGGGACGGGCTTCTTT. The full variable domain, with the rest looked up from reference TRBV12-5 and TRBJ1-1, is DARVTQTPRHKVTEMGQEVTMRCQPILGHNTVFWYRQTMMQGLELLAYFRNRAPLDDSGMPKDRFSAEMPDATLATLKIQPSEPRDSAVYFCASGLEGGTGFFGQGTRLTVV.

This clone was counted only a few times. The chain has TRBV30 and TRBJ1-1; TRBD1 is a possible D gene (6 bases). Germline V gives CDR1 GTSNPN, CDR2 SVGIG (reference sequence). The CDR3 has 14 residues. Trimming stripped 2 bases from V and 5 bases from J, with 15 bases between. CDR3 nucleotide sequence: TGTGCCTGGAGTCTCACAGGGAGGGGTACTGAAGCTTTCTTT. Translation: CAWSLTGRGTEAFF.